This record covers a single T cell receptor (beta chain). Its target is unknown. The sample originates from a study of T-cell reconstitution after alpha-beta-depleted transplantation in children. Trimming removed 3 bases at V and 1 base at J, with 9 bases between. CDR3 length: 14 residues. CDR1 is LNHDA and CDR2 is SQIVND in the germline V gene (reference sequence). Study-level findings and limits: Several hundred rapidly expanded clones from non-depleted graft cells reportedly supplied alpha-beta T cells about two months post-transplant. The high TCRbeta diversity at day 60 in some patients came from surviving recipient T cells and thymic progenitors. Diversity and T-cell counts at one year after transplant derived mostly from new T cells.

Preparation of the TCRbeta library involved a method that used unique molecular identifiers. Using its own MiXCR run on the PCR reads, TCRdb lists one record per CDR3 protein. This sample has under 300,000 distinct CDR3 sequences; approximately 10% occur once, and the top ten carry around 24%. This receptor was obtained from a male patient aged 2 to 9 who had a stem cell transplant for chronic granulomatous disease, so the T cells may come from the graft donor. The sample was peripheral blood, taken 180 days after TCRalphabeta/CD19-depleted stem cell transplant. This sequence joins TRBV19 and TRBJ1-1; D might be TRBD1 (5 bases). CDR3 coding DNA: TGTGCCAGTAGTATTCAGGGACGGAACACTGAAGCTTTCTTT. It is translated as CASSIQGRNTEAFF.